Sequencing of this TCR beta chain was carried out in a study of blood T cell repertoires in COVID-19 (dated by TCRdb to 2019 to 2021). A note on the overall study: The collaborator samples originated in the United States, Italy and Spain and spanned the acute and convalescent phases of COVID-19. The prospective study material was composed of cDNA or gDNA derived from T cells, B-cell-depleted T cells, or PBMCs. Subjects who had been exposed to COVID-19, were actively infected with it, or had recovered from it provided the deeply sampled blood TCRbeta repertoires that made up the dataset. The repertoires were released in a freely available public database meant as a resource for research on the immune response to SARS-CoV-2. Samples were obtained from the ongoing ImmuneRACE study (first 160 participants) and from some 1,300 subjects provided by 6 global collaborators. The sample metadata nearly always contained a de-identified subject ID, COVID-19 status, age in years and sex. Where HLA class I and class II types were available, the types were taken from metadata supplied by the sample provider, not from assay-based typing. Overall study outcomes, separate from this receptor: Clinical and demographic metadata were provided uncurated, with the amount varying by source and participant.

As encoded in the germline V gene, CDR1 is SGHNT while CDR2 is YENEEA. From cysteine to phenylalanine, the CDR3 is 16 amino acids long. This entry keeps only the CDR3 DNA: 48 bases, framed from base 1. Trimming takes 4 bases off V and 4 bases off J; junction bases not matched to a gene: 12. The immunoSEQ Assay, a bias-controlled multiplex PCR, was used to amplify TCRbeta CDR3 regions from genomic DNA. The original pipeline was this. The number of nucleated cells in each sample was estimated by amplification of reference gene primers within the assay. To quantify the absolute abundance of each unique TCRbeta CDR3 rearrangement, sequence reads were collapsed and filtered. Productive Simpson clonality was computed per sample as the square root of Simpson's diversity index over productive rearrangements. TCRdb obtained this table from immuneACCESS and retained in-frame rearrangements with V and J assigned. These tables miss some clones; where compared with another copy, unresolved V genes account for less than half of the shortfall, and the remainder is unexplained. Clonal size and the V and J genes are those of that table, whereas D and trimming came from the DNA. This sample lists 110,000 to 150,000 clones; roughly 89% were detected once. More than 4% of the sample rests with the top ten.

Collaborating institutions collected whole blood in K2EDTA tubes following their own protocols. For TCRbeta analysis, collaborator samples were shipped as frozen whole blood, as isolated PBMCs, or as DNA extracted from either sample type. This clone was detected only a few times. Its binding antigen is unknown. Per-base quality was not reported, and no clone a single base away is much larger than it. The material sequenced was peripheral blood. The TCR comes from a woman aged 40 to 50 with acute or convalescent COVID-19. The sequence is built from TRBV11-3 and TRBJ2-5; a stretch of 7 junction bases matches TRBD2. The nucleotides are TGTGCCAGCAGCTCGATTTACGAGCGGGATCCAGAGACCCAGTACTTC. It translates as CASSSIYERDPETQYF. Here the CDR3 is joined to the reference TRBV11-3 and TRBJ2-5 genes, and the full variable domain is: EAGVVQSPRYKIIEKKQPVAFWCNPISGHNTLYWYLQNLGQGPELLIRYENEEAVDDSQLPKDRFSAERLKGVDSTLKIQPAELGDSAVYLCASSSIYERDPETQYFGPGTRLLVL.